A selection of T cell receptor beta chains follows, all from one sample in a study of OX40 agonist ivuxolimab in advanced cancers. Libraries were prepared by immunoSEQ multiplex PCR; TCRdb keeps only in-frame clonotypes and omits some of them. Among tens of thousands of clones listed, 75% to 90% were seen once. The specimen was CD4+ or CD8+ T cells sorted from blood, collected in a trial of the OX40 agonist ivuxolimab. The receptor source for this set is an adult with an advanced solid tumor such as melanoma, head and neck, liver or kidney cancer. CDR3s include the opening cysteine and the closing phenylalanine or tryptophan. The D gene is left open where the match is weak. Only some rows state a clone size, as once, few, many or a class for expanded clones.

D | size | J | V | DNA | CDR3
TRBD1 | - | TRBJ2-3 | TRBV5-6 | TGTGCCAGCAGCTCTCTTCCGGGACAGGGGGGCACAGATACGCAGTATTTT | CASSSLPGQGGTDTQYF
TRBD1 | - | TRBJ1-1 | TRBV29-1 | TGCAGCGTCAATACAGGGGGCAGTGGGAACACTGAAGCTTTCTTT | CSVNTGGSGNTEAFF
TRBD1 | - | TRBJ1-4 | TRBV6-1 | TGTGCCAGCAGTCCGGGGACAGGGTCTCATGAAAAACTGCTTTTT | CASSPGTGSHEKLLF
- | - | TRBJ2-2 | TRBV6-5 | TGTGCCAGCAGTTCTTCCCTCTTGGACAGCACCGGGGAGCTGTTTTTT | CASSSSLLDSTGELFF
TRBD1 | few | TRBJ2-5 | TRBV7-7 | TGTGCCAGCAGCTCACAGGGGGCAGGGGAGACCCAGTACTTC | CASSSQGAGETQYF
- | - | TRBJ2-1 | TRBV7-7 | TGTGCCAGCAGCTTAGCGCTCAACAATGAGCAGTTCTTC | CASSLALNNEQFF
TRBD2 | - | TRBJ2-7 | TRBV19 | TGTGCCAGTAGTTCCGGGAGGGGGGGCGAGCAGTACTTC | CASSSGRGGEQYF
TRBD1 | - | TRBJ1-2 | TRBV27 | TGTGCCAGCAGTTTCTTAGCCCGACAGGGTAAGAACTATGGCTACACCTTC | CASSFLARQGKNYGYTF
- | - | TRBJ1-4 | TRBV7-9 | TGTGCCAGCAGTGGCTCCGGGGCCCAAGAAAAACTGTTTTTT | CASSGSGAQEKLFF
- | - | TRBJ1-4 | TRBV7-1 | TGTGCCAGCAGCTTAGAAGGGAGTAATGAAAAACTGTTTTTT | CASSLEGSNEKLFF
- | once | TRBJ1-1 | TRBV6-1 | TGTGCCAGCAGTGAACAGGGGAGGGGCACTGAAGCTTTCTTT | CASSEQGRGTEAFF
TRBD2 | - | TRBJ2-5 | TRBV19 | TGTGCCAGTAGGGGACTAGCGGCCCAAGAGACCCAGTACTTC | CASRGLAAQETQYF
- | - | TRBJ1-2 | TRBV4-2 | TGTGCCAGCAGCCAAGATGCGGGGCTCTATGGCTACACCTTC | CASSQDAGLYGYTF
- | - | TRBJ2-5 | TRBV18 | TGTGCCAGCTCACCACCGAATCAAGAGACCCAGTACTTC | CASSPPNQETQYF
- | - | TRBJ1-4 | TRBV28 | TGTGCCAGCAACTCCCTCCAGCGCGAAAAACTGTTTTTT | CASNSLQREKLFF
- | - | TRBJ2-5 | TRBV7-2 | TGTGCCAGCAGCTTAATGGGCGGACACCAAGAGACCCAGTACTTC | CASSLMGGHQETQYF
TRBD1 | - | TRBJ2-3 | TRBV7-8 | TGTGCCAGCAGCAATGGACAGGGGGGTCCCACAGATACGCAGTATTTT | CASSNGQGGPTDTQYF
- | - | TRBJ1-1 | TRBV5-1 | TGCGCCAGCAGCTTGGTGGTTACAGGGCCAAACACTGAAGCTTTCTTT | CASSLVVTGPNTEAFF
TRBD1 | - | TRBJ1-2 | TRBV13 | TGTGCCAGCAGCCCGGGACAGGGTCATGGCTACACCTTC | CASSPGQGHGYTF
- | - | TRBJ2-3 | TRBV30 | TGTGCCTGGGGCACAGATACGCAGTATTTT | CAWGTDTQYF
- | - | TRBJ2-6 | TRBV7-2 | TGTGCCAGCAGCCCCGAGAGCCCTGGGGCCAACGTCCTGACTTTC | CASSPESPGANVLTF
- | - | TRBJ2-7 | TRBV7-9 | TGTGCCAGCAGCTGGGCCAGGGGGAGGGGGTACGAGCAGTACTTC | CASSWARGRGYEQYF
TRBD1 | few | TRBJ1-4 | TRBV6-5 | TGTGCCAGCAGTCCCGGACAGGGGTATTATGAAAAACTGTTTTTT | CASSPGQGYYEKLFF
- | - | TRBJ1-1 | TRBV5-4 | TGTGCCAGCAGCTTGGGGGGTAGGACTGAAGCTTTCTTT | CASSLGGRTEAFF
TRBD2 | once | TRBJ2-3 | TRBV5-1 | TGCGCCAGCAGCACGGGACTAGGGCTCACAGATACGCAGTATTTT | CASSTGLGLTDTQYF
TRBD1 | - | TRBJ1-6 | TRBV5-1 | TGCGCCAGCAGCTGGGGACAGGGAAATTATAATTCACCCCTCCACTTT | CASSWGQGNYNSPLHF
- | - | TRBJ1-3 | TRBV2 | TGTGCCAGCAGTCCCAGGACGGGCTCTGGAAACACCATATATTTT | CASSPRTGSGNTIYF
- | - | TRBJ2-3 | TRBV28 | TGTGCCAGCACCGAAAGAGATACGCAGTATTTT | CASTERDTQYF
TRBD2 | - | TRBJ2-7 | TRBV2 | TGTGCCAGCAGTCTAGGACTAGCAGGATCCTACGAGCAGTACTTC | CASSLGLAGSYEQYF
- | - | TRBJ2-2 | TRBV5-1 | TGCGCCAGCAGCTCGCTGTTTTCGGACCGAAGAAACACCGGGGAGCTGTTTTTT | CASSSLFSDRRNTGELFF
- | - | TRBJ1-1 | TRBV5-4 | TGTGCCAGCAGCTGGGCAAAAAGGGAGAACACTGAAGCTTTCTTT | CASSWAKRENTEAFF